The subject of this entry is one TCR beta chain. The junction had 10 bases not matched to a gene; V was cut back by 7 bases and J by 10 bases. The CDR3 has 15 amino acids. CDR1 and CDR2 from the germline V gene are MNHEY and SVGAGI. The data derive from a study of T cell changes during pregnancy in multiple sclerosis. The data were produced by immunoSEQ multiplex PCR, yet TCRdb's version contains in-frame clones alone and is incomplete. Of about 60,000 clones listed, approximately 92% are singletons. The V and J genes are TRBV6-5 and TRBJ2-1, with TRBD2 identical over 13 bases. This sequence originates from a female donor with multiple sclerosis, enrolled in a pregnancy study. Material: peripheral blood, obtained in the first trimester of pregnancy. CDR3 DNA: TGTGCCAGCACCCCCCGACTAGCGGGGGGATCAGAGCAGTTCTTC. This translates into CASTPRLAGGSEQFF.